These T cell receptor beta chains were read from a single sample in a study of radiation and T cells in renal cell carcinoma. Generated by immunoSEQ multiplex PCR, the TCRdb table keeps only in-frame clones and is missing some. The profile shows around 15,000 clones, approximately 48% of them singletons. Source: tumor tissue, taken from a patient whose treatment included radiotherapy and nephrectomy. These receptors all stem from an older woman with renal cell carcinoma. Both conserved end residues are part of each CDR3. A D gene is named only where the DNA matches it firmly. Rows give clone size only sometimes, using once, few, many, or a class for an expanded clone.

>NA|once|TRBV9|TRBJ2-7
CASSPRGPYEQYF
TGTGCCAGCAGCCCGAGGGGACCTTACGAGCAGTACTTC
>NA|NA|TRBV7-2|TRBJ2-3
CASSLSRVTDTQYF
TGTGCCAGCAGCTTAAGTAGGGTCACAGATACGCAGTATTTT
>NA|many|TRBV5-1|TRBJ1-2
CASSLISQGTGYTF
TGCGCCAGCAGCTTGATTTCCCAGGGAACTGGCTACACCTTC
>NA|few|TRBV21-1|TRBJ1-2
CASSKGRPNYGYTF
TGTGCCAGCAGCAAAGGGCGGCCTAACTATGGCTACACCTTC
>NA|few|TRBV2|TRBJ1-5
CASSVTRASWQPQHF
TGTGCCAGCAGTGTCACCAGGGCGAGCTGGCAGCCCCAGCATTTT
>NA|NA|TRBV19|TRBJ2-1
CASKGGQLGNEQFF
TGTGCCAGTAAGGGGGGACAGCTTGGGAATGAGCAGTTCTTC
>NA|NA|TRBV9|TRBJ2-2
CASDPRGQPNTGELFF
TGTGCCAGCGACCCTCGGGGGCAGCCGAACACCGGGGAGCTGTTTTTT
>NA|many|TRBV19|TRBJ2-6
CATATGSVHVLTF
TGTGCCACCGCAACAGGTTCCGTCCACGTCCTGACTTTC
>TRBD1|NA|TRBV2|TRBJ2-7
CASSETGSYGQYF
TGTGCCAGCAGTGAGACAGGGAGTTATGGGCAGTACTTC
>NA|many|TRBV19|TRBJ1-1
CASSIGEPNTEAFF
TGTGCCAGTAGTATAGGGGAGCCTAACACTGAAGCTTTCTTT
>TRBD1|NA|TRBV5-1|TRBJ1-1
CASSQGTGGIMNTEAFF
TGCGCCAGCAGCCAGGGGACAGGGGGCATCATGAACACTGAAGCTTTCTTT
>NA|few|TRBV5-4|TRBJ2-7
CASSLTSGYEQYF
TGTGCCAGCAGCTTGACTAGTGGCTACGAGCAGTACTTC
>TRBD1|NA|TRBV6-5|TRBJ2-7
CASRTGSYYEQYF
TGTGCCAGCCGGACAGGCTCCTACTACGAGCAGTACTTC
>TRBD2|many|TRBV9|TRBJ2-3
CASSVVPSGGGSDTQYF
TGTGCCAGCAGCGTAGTCCCTAGCGGGGGGGGATCAGATACGCAGTATTTT
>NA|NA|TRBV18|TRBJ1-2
CASSPGSGGSWNYGYTF
TGTGCCAGCTCACCAGGTTCGGGGGGTTCTTGGAACTATGGCTACACCTTC
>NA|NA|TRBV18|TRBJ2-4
CASSPDAGSKNIQYF
TGTGCCAGCTCACCAGATGCAGGGAGCAAAAACATTCAGTACTTC
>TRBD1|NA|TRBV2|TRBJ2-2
CASSLGGQGRIGELFF
TGTGCCAGCAGCCTGGGGGGACAGGGGAGGATCGGGGAGCTGTTTTTT
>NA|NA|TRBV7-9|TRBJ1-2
CASSDRYGYTF
TGTGCCAGCAGCGATCGCTATGGCTACACCTTC
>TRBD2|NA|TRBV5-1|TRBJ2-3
CASSLASGGTDTQYF
TGCGCCAGCAGCTTGGCTAGCGGGGGCACAGATACGCAGTATTTT
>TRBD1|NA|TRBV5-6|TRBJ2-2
CASRSQGVGELFF
TGTGCCAGCAGGTCCCAGGGGGTCGGGGAGCTGTTTTTT
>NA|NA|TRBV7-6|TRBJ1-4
CASSLRGSTLFF
TGTGCCAGCAGCCTGAGGGGGTCGACACTGTTTTTT
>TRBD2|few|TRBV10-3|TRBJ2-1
CAISHQTSHEQFF
TGTGCCATCAGCCACCAGACTAGCCATGAGCAGTTCTTC
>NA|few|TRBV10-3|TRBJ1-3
CAIRGWTTGNTIYF
TGTGCCATCAGGGGATGGACCACTGGAAACACCATATATTTT
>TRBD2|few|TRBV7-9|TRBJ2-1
CASSPQGGTSGHTEQFF
TGTGCCAGCAGCCCTCAGGGGGGGACTAGCGGCCACACTGAGCAGTTCTTC
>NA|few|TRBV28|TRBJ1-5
CASSLQGAPDQPQHF
TGTGCCAGCAGCCTACAGGGAGCCCCCGATCAGCCCCAGCATTTT
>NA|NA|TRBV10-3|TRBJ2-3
CATTPNADTQYF
TGTGCCACGACCCCAAACGCAGATACGCAGTATTTT
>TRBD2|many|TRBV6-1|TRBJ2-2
CASSELAGGPGELFF
TGTGCCAGCAGTGAACTAGCGGGAGGGCCCGGGGAGCTGTTTTTT
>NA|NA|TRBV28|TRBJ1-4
CASSLKAVPEKLFF
TGTGCCAGCAGTTTGAAGGCGGTGCCTGAAAAACTGTTTTTT
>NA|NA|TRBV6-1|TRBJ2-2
CASSEHRGGTGELFF
TGTGCCAGCAGTGAACACAGGGGGGGAACCGGGGAGCTGTTTTTT
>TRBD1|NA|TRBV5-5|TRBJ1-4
CASSWTGTAEKLFF
TGTGCCAGCAGCTGGACCGGGACAGCTGAAAAACTGTTTTTT
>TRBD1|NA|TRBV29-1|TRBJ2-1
CSGRQGPEQFF
TGCAGCGGCAGACAGGGTCCCGAGCAGTTCTTC
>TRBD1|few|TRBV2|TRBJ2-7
CASSADRGLIDEQYF
TGTGCCAGCAGTGCGGACAGGGGGCTAATCGACGAGCAGTACTTC
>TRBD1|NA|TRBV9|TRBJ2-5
CASSPGQPQETQYF
TGTGCCAGCAGCCCGGGACAGCCACAAGAGACCCAGTACTTC
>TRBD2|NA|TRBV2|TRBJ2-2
CASSEFAGGAGELFF
TGTGCCAGCAGTGAATTCGCGGGGGGAGCCGGGGAGCTGTTTTTT
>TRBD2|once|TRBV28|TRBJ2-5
CASRWGGRETQYF
TGTGCCAGCAGATGGGGGGGGAGAGAGACCCAGTACTTC
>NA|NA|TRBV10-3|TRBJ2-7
CAISLFRDKNYEQYF
TGTGCCATCAGTTTATTCCGGGACAAAAACTACGAGCAGTACTTC
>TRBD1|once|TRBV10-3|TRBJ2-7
CAITPGQGVGEQYF
TGTGCCATCACCCCCGGACAGGGGGTGGGAGAGCAGTACTTC
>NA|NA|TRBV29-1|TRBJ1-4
CSVESGAGEKLFF
TGCAGCGTTGAATCTGGGGCTGGTGAAAAACTGTTTTTT
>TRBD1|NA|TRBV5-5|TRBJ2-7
CASSPDRDYEQYF
TGTGCCAGCAGCCCGGACAGGGACTACGAGCAGTACTTC